This TCR beta chain derives from a study of identical twins (dated by TCRdb to the mid-2010s). A note on the overall study: TCR alpha and beta repertoires from monozygotic twins, unrelated adults of various ages and cord blood were deep-sequenced to test whether fetal clonotypes persist. To rule out contamination, replicate twin experiments were performed at different times with different library preparation protocols.

Study-wide conclusions, independent of this receptor: Out-of-frame TCR alpha sharing in monozygotic twins was systematically underestimated by recombination models, whereas sharing between unrelated individuals was in agreement with the recombination models. Out-of-frame TCR alpha sequences shared between twins showed an excess of low generation-probability sequences compared with coincidental sharing between unrelated individuals. Fewer insertions were carried by abundant cord blood beta clonotypes; a weaker similar trend was observed in young adult naive repertoires, while no such trend was observed in memory repertoires. Conclusions relied on cross-sectional statistical analysis, since the same donors could not be followed over many years. Invariant T cells such as MAIT and iNKT could partly confound zero-insertion analyses, although diverse VJ usage argued against such confounding for most clonotypes. In beta out-of-frame sequences, excess twin sharing was weaker, because having fewer shared sequences lowered the signal-to-noise ratio.

As for this clonotype: Its antigen has not been determined. Base qualities are not at hand, and no much larger clone is one base apart.

Library preparation used 5' RACE. Sequencing used an Illumina HiSeq 2000. A universal primer binding site was introduced by template switching, and a unique molecular identifier was present in the final cDNA, enabling accurate counting of TCR cDNA molecules. First-strand cDNA for TCR alpha and beta chains was synthesized from specific primers in the conserved constant-segment region. Each cDNA library was double barcoded, with a SMART-Mk sample barcode plus Illumina barcodes, to control for contamination. Two successive PCR steps introduced TruSeq adapter sequences along with Illumina sample barcodes. The TCR alpha and beta cDNA libraries were sequenced on the Illumina HiSeq platform using custom primers. The paper's processing steps were these. MiGEC was used to process raw reads and extract unique molecular identifiers, and MiXCR was used to find CDR3 positions. For each individual, recombination models were inferred using an EM algorithm with the repgenHMM and IGoR tools. The tcR package in R was used for shared clonotype analysis, with sharing normalized by the product of cloneset sizes. Out-of-frame nonproductive sequences were analyzed to study raw recombination free of thymic and clonal selection effects. TCRdb reprocessed the public reads (quality trimming at Q25 with fastp, clone calling with MiXCR) and kept in-frame beta chains. Each CDR3 protein appears once, grouped with its most common genes and DNA. The V and J calls shown here were made by TCRdb, not taken from the authors' results. The sample yields some 600,000 distinct CDR3 sequences; under 8.5% were counted once. About 1.6% of the sample comes from the top ten.

Inclusive of the bounding cysteine and phenylalanine, the CDR3 is 14 residues long. The retained sequence is limited to the CDR3, 42 bases, with the frame set at the first base. Via the germline V gene, CDR1 is MDHEN and CDR2 SYDVKM. At the junction V is shortened by 5 bases and J by 4 bases, with 12 bases in between. Only healthy Caucasian donors were included. Three pairs of female monozygotic twins, all aged roughly 18 to 29 years, were included in the twin cohort. RNA for TCR libraries was isolated from peripheral blood mononuclear cells. The same specimen was also included in a second study, on yellow fever vaccine responses in identical twins. The second source states: According to the authors, in identical twins the way T cells responded to vaccination appeared partly convergent and partly personalized. The study precisely tracked vaccine-responding T cell clones in identical twins.

Sequencing was carried out using PBMCs. This receptor was taken from a woman under 30 in good health. Recombination connected TRBV28 to TRBJ2-1; the D gene is perhaps TRBD2, on 6 matching bases. The CDR3: CASSPWGLYNEQFF. The sequenced DNA is TGTGCCAGCAGTCCCTGGGGACTTTACAATGAGCAGTTCTTC. With all but the CDR3 taken from the reference TRBV28 and TRBJ2-1 genes, the full variable domain is: DVKVTQSSRYLVKRTGEKVFLECVQDMDHENMFWYRQDPGLGLRLIYFSYDVKMKEKGDIPEGYSVSREKKERFSLILESASTNQTSMYLCASSPWGLYNEQFFGPGTRLTVL.